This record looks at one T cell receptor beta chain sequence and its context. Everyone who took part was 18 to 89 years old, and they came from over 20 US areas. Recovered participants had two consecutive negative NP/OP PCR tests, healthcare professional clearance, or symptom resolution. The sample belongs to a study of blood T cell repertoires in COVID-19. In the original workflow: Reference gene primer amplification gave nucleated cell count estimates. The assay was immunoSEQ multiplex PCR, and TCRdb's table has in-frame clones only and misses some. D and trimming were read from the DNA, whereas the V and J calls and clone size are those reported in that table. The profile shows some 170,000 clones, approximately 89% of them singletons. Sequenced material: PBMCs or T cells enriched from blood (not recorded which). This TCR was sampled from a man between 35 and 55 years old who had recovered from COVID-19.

CDR3 coding DNA: TGCAGTGCGAACCGGGACAGGGGTACTTTCTTT. The encoded protein is CSANRDRGTFF. The chain has TRBV20-1 and TRBJ1-1; TRBD1 aligns across 10 bases. V lost 6 bases and J lost 12; bases outside the gene matches: 7. The CDR3 consists of 11 residues. The germline CDR1 and CDR2 sequences are DFQATT and SNEGSKA (reference sequence).